The source of this TCR beta chain is a study of T cells expressing NK-cell markers. The overall study: It was from sorted CD3+CD56+NKG2C+, CD3+CD56+NKG2C- and CD3+CD56-NKG2C+ T cells that TCR beta repertoires came. The sequencing cohort of eight donors included seven HCMV-seropositive individuals and one seronegative individual. Notes on the study in general: In a group of about six donors, dominant NKG2C+ clonotypes represented about 1.0-8% of CD8+ T cells.

The cDNA for TCR beta came from 5'RACE template switching with UMIs. One entry per CDR3 protein, without DNA, is what TCRdb gives after re-calling the 5' RACE reads. The sample shows about 260,000 distinct CDR3 sequences, and 0.39% sits with its ten largest clones. Germline loops: CDR1 MNHNS, CDR2 SASEGT. The CDR3 contains 16 residues. Details on this clonotype: Its specificity is not known.

The V and J genes are TRBV6-1 and TRBJ2-5; as DNA is missing, the TRBD1 call by TCRdb cannot be tested. This TCR came from a man between 18 and 35 years old in good health. Specimen: blood T cells: a sorted CD56 or NKG2C T cell subset, CD4+ or CD8+ T cells, or bulk PBMC T cells (not recorded which). The CDR3 region is CASSPPPGSRAETQYF.